This T cell receptor (beta chain) was obtained from a study of blood T cells in healthy people across ages. Comment on this clonotype: Its antigen remains unknown.

With 4 bases removed from V and 1 base from J, the gap between germline ends came to 13 bases. The CDR3 is 15 amino acids. Germline CDR1 and CDR2: LGHDT and YNNKEL (reference sequence). Study-level results: PBMCs went unsorted, and a conclusive naive versus antigen-experienced comparison was therefore prevented.

The authors extracted at least 6 micrograms of total RNA per sample. With a J-beta primer mix and a sample-barcoded 5' primer, a second PCR ran about 7 to 12 cycles. A tag from a template-switch adaptor with 12 random nucleotides marked each cDNA molecule. TCRdb independently ran MiXCR on the 5' RACE reads; one entry per CDR3 protein. There are 1.5 million to 2 million distinct CDR3 sequences in the sample; just under 50% occur only once, and 2% to 2.5% lies in the top ten. The source material was blood. The receptor comes from a woman aged 35 to 49 in good health. The chain links TRBV3-1 to TRBJ1-2; maybe TRBD1 (6 bases). Here the CDR3 DNA reads TGTGCCAGCAGCCCGCCTAGGGGGTTTAACTATGGCTACACCTTC. Its protein is CASSPPRGFNYGYTF.